The T cell receptor (beta chain) described here comes from a study of T-cell reconstitution after alpha-beta-depleted transplantation in children. Trimming took off 3 bases at V and 7 bases at J, with 10 bases between the two ends. CDR1 is SGHDT, CDR2 YYEEEE, per germline. The CDR3 extends over 13 amino acids. For TCRbeta, the library was prepared with unique molecular identifiers. Using its own MiXCR run on the PCR reads, TCRdb lists one record per CDR3 protein. The sample lists approximately 400,000 distinct CDR3 sequences, 9.5% to 13% occurring once. The chain recombines TRBV5-6 with TRBJ2-2, with D uncertain. The source material was PBMCs from the stem cell graft donor, sampled from the stem cell graft. This clonotype was obtained from a human donor who donated a stem cell graft to a child with acute myeloid leukemia. The CDR3 sequence: CASSYPDDGELFF. The CDR3 nucleotides are TGTGCCAGCAGCTACCCGGACGACGGGGAGCTGTTTTTT.